This TCR beta chain was sequenced in a study of T cells after yellow fever vaccination. V was clipped by 0 bases and J by 7 bases, with 9 bases between them. CDR1 is ENHRY and CDR2 is SYGVKD in the germline V gene. The CDR3 is 13 amino acids. This clonotype has only a few counts. TCRdb called the 5' RACE reads again in MiXCR, with one record for every CDR3 protein. The sample has some 420,000 distinct CDR3 sequences; roughly a sixth are singletons. Source: PBMCs, taken before the yellow fever booster vaccination. The rearrangement uses TRBV10-3 and TRBJ1-2, with TRBD1 as a possible D gene (5 bases). The clonotype originates from a man in his late teens or twenties who received the YFV17D yellow fever vaccine. Here the CDR3 reads CAISESVGLGYTF. CDR3 nucleotides: TGTGCCATCAGTGAGTCGGTGGGGCTTGGCTACACCTTC.